This paragraph reports one T cell receptor beta chain. The cohort comprised adults aged about 18 to 100 years residing in around 25 US areas. Trimming shortened V by 7 bases and J by 4 bases, and 19 bases separated the two germline ends. This CDR3 is built from 15 residues. CDR1 and CDR2 from the germline V gene are SGHTA and FQGNSA. This sample stems from a study of blood T cell repertoires in COVID-19. The overall study: Sources were T cells, B-cell-depleted T cells, or PBMCs; the material itself was cDNA or gDNA.

Study processing details: Estimation of nucleated cell counts was performed using reference gene primer amplification. Measured with immunoSEQ multiplex PCR; TCRdb has only the in-frame clones, and not every one. The V and J calls and clone size come from that table; D and trimming were worked out from the DNA. The sample lists under 200,000 clones, 70% to 85% seen once, with around 5.5% in the top ten. The TCR sequence derives from a woman aged 55-70 years with acute COVID-19. The rearrangement uses TRBV7-2 and TRBJ1-2; perhaps TRBD1 as D (5 bases). The specimen sequenced was PBMCs or T cells enriched from blood (not recorded which). The CDR3 here is CASTILKQTAYGYTF. The DNA of the CDR3 is TGTGCCAGCACCATCTTAAAGCAGACAGCCTATGGCTACACCTTC.